This T cell receptor beta chain was documented in a study of blood T cell repertoires in COVID-19. This CDR3 is 11 amino acids long. V was pared by 5 bases and J by 7 bases, with 8 bases between. The germline CDR1 and CDR2 sequences are SGHAT and FQDESV (reference sequence). Only in-frame clones appear in the TCRdb table, and some are missing; sequencing was by immunoSEQ multiplex PCR. The sample lists about 180,000 clones; over 75% were seen once. The sequence was collected from a human donor with active or convalescent COVID-19. The donor label of this sample is uncertain. The chain joins TRBV11-1 to TRBJ2-5; D is possibly TRBD2 (5 bases). Sequences were obtained from peripheral blood. The CDR3 coding sequence is TGTGCCAGCAGCATCGGAGGGACCCAGTACTTC. Translation: CASSIGGTQYF. The full variable domain, completed using reference TRBV11-1 and TRBJ2-5, is EAEVAQSPRYKITEKSQAVAFWCDPISGHATLYWYRQILGQGPELLVQFQDESVVDDSQLPKDRFSAERLKGVDSTLKIQPAELGDSAMYLCASSIGGTQYFGPGTRLLVL.